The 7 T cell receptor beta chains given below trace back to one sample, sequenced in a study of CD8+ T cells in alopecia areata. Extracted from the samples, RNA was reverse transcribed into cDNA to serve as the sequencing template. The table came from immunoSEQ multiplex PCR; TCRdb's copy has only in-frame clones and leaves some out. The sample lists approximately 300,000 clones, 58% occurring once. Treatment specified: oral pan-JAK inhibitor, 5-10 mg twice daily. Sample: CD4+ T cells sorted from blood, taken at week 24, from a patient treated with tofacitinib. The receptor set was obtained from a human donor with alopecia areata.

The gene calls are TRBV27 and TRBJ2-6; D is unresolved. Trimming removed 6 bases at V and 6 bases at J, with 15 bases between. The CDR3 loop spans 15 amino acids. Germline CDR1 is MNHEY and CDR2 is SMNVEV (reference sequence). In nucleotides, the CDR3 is TGTGCCAGCAGCCCTATTGTTTCATTGGCCAACGTCCTGACTTTC. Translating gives CASSPIVSLANVLTF. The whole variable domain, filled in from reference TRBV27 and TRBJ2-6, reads EAQVTQNPRYLITVTGKKLTVTCSQNMNHEYMSWYRQDPGLGLRQIYYSMNVEVTDKGDVPEGYKVSRKEKRNFPLILESPSPNQTSLYFCASSPIVSLANVLTFGAGSRLTVL.

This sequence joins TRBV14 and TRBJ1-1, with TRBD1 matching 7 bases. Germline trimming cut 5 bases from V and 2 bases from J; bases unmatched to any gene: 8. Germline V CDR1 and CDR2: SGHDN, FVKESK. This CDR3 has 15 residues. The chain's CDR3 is CASSLRQGPNTEAFF. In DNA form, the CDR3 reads TGTGCCAGCAGCTTACGACAGGGCCCTAACACTGAAGCTTTCTTT.

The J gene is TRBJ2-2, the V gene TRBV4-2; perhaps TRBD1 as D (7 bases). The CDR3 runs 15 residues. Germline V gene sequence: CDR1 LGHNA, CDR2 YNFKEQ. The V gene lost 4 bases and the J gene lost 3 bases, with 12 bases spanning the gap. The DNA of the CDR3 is TGTGCCAGCAGCCGACTAGACAGGGACACCGGGGAGCTGTTTTTT. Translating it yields CASSRLDRDTGELFF.

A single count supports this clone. The CDR3 is CAISDPGTEAFF. CDR3 sequence (DNA): TGTGCCATCAGTGACCCTGGGACTGAAGCTTTCTTT. The chain couples TRBV10-3 to TRBJ1-1, with D uncertain. The CDR3 has 12 residues. The germline gives CDR1 ENHRY, CDR2 SYGVKD. V shed 3 bases and J shed 5 bases, with 7 bases lying between them.

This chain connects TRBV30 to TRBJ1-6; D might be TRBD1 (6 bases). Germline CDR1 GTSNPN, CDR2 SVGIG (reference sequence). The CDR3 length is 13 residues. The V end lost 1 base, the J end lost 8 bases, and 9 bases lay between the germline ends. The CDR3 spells CAWSDRQDSPLHF. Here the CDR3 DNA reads TGTGCCTGGAGTGATCGACAGGATTCACCCCTCCACTTT. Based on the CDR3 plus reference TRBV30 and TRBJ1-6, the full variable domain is SQTIHQWPATLVQPVGSPLSLECTVEGTSNPNLYWYRQAAGRGLQLLFYSVGIGQISSEVPQNLSASRPQDRQFILSSKKLLLSDSGFYLCAWSDRQDSPLHFGNGTRLTVT.

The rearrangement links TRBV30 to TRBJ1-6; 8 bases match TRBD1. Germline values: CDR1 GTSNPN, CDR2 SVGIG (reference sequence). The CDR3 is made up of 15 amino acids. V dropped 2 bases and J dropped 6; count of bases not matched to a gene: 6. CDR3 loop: CAWSTGQGGNSPLHF. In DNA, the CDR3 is TGTGCCTGGAGTACAGGACAGGGAGGTAATTCACCCCTCCACTTT.

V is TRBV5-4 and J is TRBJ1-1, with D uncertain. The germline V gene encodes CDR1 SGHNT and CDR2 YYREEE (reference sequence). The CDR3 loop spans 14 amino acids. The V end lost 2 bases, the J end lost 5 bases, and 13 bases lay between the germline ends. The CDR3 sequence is CASSLQQRTTEAFF. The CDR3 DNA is TGTGCCAGCAGCTTACAGCAAAGAACGACTGAAGCTTTCTTT.